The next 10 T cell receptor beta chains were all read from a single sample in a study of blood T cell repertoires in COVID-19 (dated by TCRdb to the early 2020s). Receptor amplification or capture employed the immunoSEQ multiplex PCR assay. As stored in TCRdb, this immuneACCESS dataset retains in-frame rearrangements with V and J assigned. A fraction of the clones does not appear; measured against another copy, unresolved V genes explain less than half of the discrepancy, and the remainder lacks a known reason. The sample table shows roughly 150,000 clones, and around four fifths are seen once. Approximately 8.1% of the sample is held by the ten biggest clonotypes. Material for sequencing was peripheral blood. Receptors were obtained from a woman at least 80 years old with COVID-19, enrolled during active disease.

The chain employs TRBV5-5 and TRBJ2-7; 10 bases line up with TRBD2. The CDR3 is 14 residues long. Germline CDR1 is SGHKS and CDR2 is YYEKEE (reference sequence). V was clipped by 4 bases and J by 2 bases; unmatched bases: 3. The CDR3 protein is CASSQSGRAYEQYF. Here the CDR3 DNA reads TGTGCCAGCAGCCAAAGCGGGAGGGCCTACGAGCAGTACTTC.

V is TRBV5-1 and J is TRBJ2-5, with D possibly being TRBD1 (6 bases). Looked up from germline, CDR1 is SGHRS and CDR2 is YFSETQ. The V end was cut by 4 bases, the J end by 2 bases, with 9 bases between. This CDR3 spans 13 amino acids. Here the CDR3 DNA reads TGCGCCAGCAGCCCGGACAGACAAGAGACCCAGTACTTC. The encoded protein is CASSPDRQETQYF.

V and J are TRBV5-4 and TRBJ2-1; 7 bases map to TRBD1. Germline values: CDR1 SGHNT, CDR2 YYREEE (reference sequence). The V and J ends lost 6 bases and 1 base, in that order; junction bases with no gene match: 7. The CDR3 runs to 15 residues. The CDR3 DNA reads TGTGCCAGCATGAATGACAGGGTTTCCTACAATGAGCAGTTCTTC. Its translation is CASMNDRVSYNEQFF. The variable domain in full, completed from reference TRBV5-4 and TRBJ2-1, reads ETGVTQSPTHLIKTRGQQVTLRCSSQSGHNTVSWYQQALGQGPQFIFQYYREEENGRGNFPPRFSGLQFPNYSSELNVNALELDDSALYLCASMNDRVSYNEQFFGPGTRLTVL.

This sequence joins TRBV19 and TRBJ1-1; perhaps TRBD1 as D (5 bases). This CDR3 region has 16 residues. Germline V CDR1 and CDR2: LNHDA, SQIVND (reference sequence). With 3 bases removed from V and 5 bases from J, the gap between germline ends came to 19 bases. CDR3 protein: CASSMPHSGKGTEAFF. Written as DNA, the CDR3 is TGTGCCAGTAGTATGCCCCACTCAGGGAAGGGGACTGAAGCTTTCTTT.

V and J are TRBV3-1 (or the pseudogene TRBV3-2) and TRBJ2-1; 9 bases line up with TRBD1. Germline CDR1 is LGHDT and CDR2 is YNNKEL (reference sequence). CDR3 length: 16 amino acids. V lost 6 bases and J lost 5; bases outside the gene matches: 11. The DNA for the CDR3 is TGTGCCAGCAGACTCGCCGGGACAGGGTTCGACAATGAGCAGTTCTTC. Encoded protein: CASRLAGTGFDNEQFF.

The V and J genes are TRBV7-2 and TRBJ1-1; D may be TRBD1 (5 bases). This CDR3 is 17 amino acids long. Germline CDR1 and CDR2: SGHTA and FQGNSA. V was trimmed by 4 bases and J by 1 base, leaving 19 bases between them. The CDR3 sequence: CASSWTLTWGRNTEAFF. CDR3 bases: TGTGCCAGCAGCTGGACGCTGACATGGGGCCGGAACACTGAAGCTTTCTTT.

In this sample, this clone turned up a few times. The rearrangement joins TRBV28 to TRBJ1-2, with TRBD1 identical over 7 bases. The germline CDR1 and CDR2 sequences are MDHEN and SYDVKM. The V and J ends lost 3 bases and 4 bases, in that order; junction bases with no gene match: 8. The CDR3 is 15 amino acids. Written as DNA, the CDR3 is TGTGCCAGCAGTTTGCTACAGGGGACTGGCTATGGCTACACCTTC. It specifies CASSLLQGTGYGYTF.

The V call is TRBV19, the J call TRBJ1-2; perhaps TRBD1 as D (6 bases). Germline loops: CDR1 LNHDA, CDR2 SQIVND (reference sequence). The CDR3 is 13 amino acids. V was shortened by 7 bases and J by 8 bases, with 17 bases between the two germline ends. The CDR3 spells CASTPDRRFGYTF. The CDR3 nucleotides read TGTGCCAGTACTCCCGACAGGCGCTTCGGCTACACCTTC.

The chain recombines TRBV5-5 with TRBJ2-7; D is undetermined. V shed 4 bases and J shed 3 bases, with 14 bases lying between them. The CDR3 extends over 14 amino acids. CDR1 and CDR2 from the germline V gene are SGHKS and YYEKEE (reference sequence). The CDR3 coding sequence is TGTGCCAGCAGCCCGGCCGTCCAGGACTACGAGCAGTACTTC. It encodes CASSPAVQDYEQYF. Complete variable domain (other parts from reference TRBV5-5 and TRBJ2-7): DAGVTQSPTHLIKTRGQQVTLRCSPISGHKSVSWYQQVLGQGPQFIFQYYEKEERGRGNFPDRFSARQFPNYSSELNVNALLLGDSALYLCASSPAVQDYEQYFGPGTRLTVT.

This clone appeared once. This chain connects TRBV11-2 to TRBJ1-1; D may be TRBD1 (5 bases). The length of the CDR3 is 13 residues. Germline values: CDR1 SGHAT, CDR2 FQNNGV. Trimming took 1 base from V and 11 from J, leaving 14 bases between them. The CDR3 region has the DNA TGTGCCAGCAGCTTAGCCCTATATGGGGCGGCTTTCTTT. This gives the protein CASSLALYGAAFF.